This TCR beta chain was sequenced for a study of beta chain features in type 1 diabetes. Broader study findings: There was a moderate but significant shortening of TCRB CDR3s in all four CD4+ subsets of Type 1 diabetes patients. Patients with type 1 diabetes showed fewer VDJ junction insertions and more deletions.

As every portion of the isolated RNA was reverse transcribed, the sequencing read expressed TCRB transcripts. Several million reads were obtained on average from naive, central memory and regulatory T cell samples. Assay used: immunoSEQ multiplex PCR; TCRdb lists only in-frame clones, some missing. The sample contains 130,000 to 150,000 clones, 40% to 55% of which appear only once. Concerning this clone itself: Its antigen is currently unknown.

The source of this sequence is a man aged 18-30 years in good health. The specimen was Tregs from blood.

In DNA form, the CDR3 reads TGTGCCAGCAGCCCCGAGGTGGCGGGAGGGGCAGATACGCAGTATTTT. This gives the protein CASSPEVAGGADTQYF. The chain is built from TRBV9 and TRBJ2-3, with 9 bases aligning to TRBD2. Germline loops: CDR1 SGDLS, CDR2 YYNGEE. The CDR3 has 16 residues. The trim removed 4 bases at V and 4 bases at J, leaving 10 bases unmatched.